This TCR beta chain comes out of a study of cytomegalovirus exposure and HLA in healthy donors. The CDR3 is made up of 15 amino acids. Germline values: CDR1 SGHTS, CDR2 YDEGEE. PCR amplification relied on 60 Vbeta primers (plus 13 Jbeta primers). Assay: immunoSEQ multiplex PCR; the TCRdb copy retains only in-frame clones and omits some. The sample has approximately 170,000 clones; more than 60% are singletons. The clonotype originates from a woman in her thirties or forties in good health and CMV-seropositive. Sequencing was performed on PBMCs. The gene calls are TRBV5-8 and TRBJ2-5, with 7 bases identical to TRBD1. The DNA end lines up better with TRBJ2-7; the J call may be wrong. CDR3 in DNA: TGTGCCAGCAGCTATGGGACAGTTCAAGGCTACGAGCAGTACTTC. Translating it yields CASSYGTVQGYEQYF.